The rows below give T cell receptor beta chains drawn from one sample of a study of memory CD4+ T cells and cytomegalovirus serostatus. Some clones are missing from TCRdb's copy, which holds only in-frame ones; the method was immunoSEQ multiplex PCR. The table has almost 45,000 clones, around three quarters seen once. Specimen: memory CD4+ T cells from blood. These receptors were collected from an adult in good health and CMV-seronegative. The CDR3 runs from the conserved cysteine through the conserved F or W. D genes are given only for firm matches. Part of the rows lack a size; the others show once, few, many or a class for expanded clones.

v_gene,d_gene,abundance,j_gene,CDR3nt,CDR3aa
TRBV18,TRBD1,NA,TRBJ1-4,TGTGCCAGCTCACCAGGGACAGAGAGTGAAAAACTGTTTTTT,CASSPGTESEKLFF
TRBV7-9,NA,NA,TRBJ2-7,TGTGCCAGCAGCTTAGCGGGAATCAACGACGAGCAGTACTTC,CASSLAGINDEQYF
TRBV2,NA,few,TRBJ2-1,TGTGCCACCACCACGAACGGGCAGTTCTTC,CATTTNGQFF
TRBV18,NA,once,TRBJ1-2,TGTGCCAGCTCACCACGTCCGATGGATGGCTACACCTTC,CASSPRPMDGYTF
TRBV18,TRBD1,few,TRBJ1-4,TGTGCCAGCTCATCGCGAGACAGGGGTGAAAAACTGTTTTTT,CASSSRDRGEKLFF
TRBV7-2,NA,NA,TRBJ2-1,TGTGCCAGCAGCTTAGGCCAGGAGACTTTCAATGAGCAGTTCTTC,CASSLGQETFNEQFF
TRBV7-9,NA,NA,TRBJ1-1,TGTGCCAGCAGCTTACGTAGGGTGTTGAACACTGAAGCTTTCTTT,CASSLRRVLNTEAFF
TRBV2,NA,NA,TRBJ2-1,TGTGCCAGCAGTAAGGATAAATTCCACAATGAGCAGTTCTTC,CASSKDKFHNEQFF
TRBV27,TRBD2,NA,TRBJ2-5,TGTGCCAGCAGTATCCGGACTAGCGGGAGGAAAGAGACCCAGTACTTC,CASSIRTSGRKETQYF
TRBV7-8,NA,few,TRBJ1-1,TGTGCCAGCAGCTTAAGGCAAGGGGTTGAAGCTTTCTTT,CASSLRQGVEAFF
TRBV15,TRBD2,NA,TRBJ2-1,TGTGCCACCAGCAGAGATCAGGCTAGCGGGAGTTCCTACAATGAGCAGTTCTTC,CATSRDQASGSSYNEQFF
TRBV11-2,TRBD1,NA,TRBJ2-5,TGTGCCAGCAGCAAAGACAGGGAACAGACCCAGTACTTC,CASSKDREQTQYF
TRBV6-1,NA,NA,TRBJ2-7,TGTGCTAGCAGGGTAAGATTCTACGAGCAGTACTTC,CASRVRFYEQYF
TRBV4-2,NA,NA,TRBJ2-3,TGTGCCAGCAGCCAAGATGCCGGCGGATTGATTCCCACAGATACGCAGTATTTT,CASSQDAGGLIPTDTQYF
TRBV10-3,NA,NA,TRBJ1-2,TGTGCCATCAGTGTAGGAGGGTTTAACTATGGCTACACCTTC,CAISVGGFNYGYTF
TRBV29-1,NA,NA,TRBJ1-2,TGCAGCGTTGGGGGTGGGACAGGCTACACCTTC,CSVGGGTGYTF
TRBV5-4,NA,NA,TRBJ2-7,TGTGCCAGCAGCTTTGACCGTTGGTCGGGCGAGCAGTACTTC,CASSFDRWSGEQYF
TRBV11-2,TRBD2,NA,TRBJ2-1,TGTGCCAGCAGCTTACCCGTCAGACTAGCGGGGTGGAGGAATGAGCAGTTCTTC,CASSLPVRLAGWRNEQFF
TRBV6-6,NA,NA,TRBJ2-7,TGTGCCAGCCGTCGGACGGAGGCATCCGAGCAGTACTTC,CASRRTEASEQYF
TRBV7-8,TRBD1,once,TRBJ1-3,TGTGCCAGCAGCTTACAGGGGGCGGGAAACACCATATATTTT,CASSLQGAGNTIYF
TRBV7-2,NA,NA,TRBJ2-1,TGTGCCAGCAGCTTAGTTGGCGGGGATGAGCAGTTCTTC,CASSLVGGDEQFF
TRBV2,NA,few,TRBJ1-5,TGTGCCAGCGGCGAACCCACCCAGCCCCAGCATTTT,CASGEPTQPQHF